Shown below are 15 T cell receptor beta chains from a single sample sequenced in a study of cytotoxic CD8 clonotypes in ibrutinib-treated CLL. The table came from immunoSEQ multiplex PCR; TCRdb's copy has only in-frame clones and leaves some out. The table includes hundreds of thousands of clones, more than 65% detected once. The sample in question was PBMCs, obtained after 12 months of ibrutinib treatment. Receptors originate from a human donor with chronic lymphocytic leukemia.

The chain has TRBV7-6 and TRBJ1-5, with TRBD1 matching over 11 bases. Germline V lookup: CDR1 SGHVS, CDR2 FNYEAQ. Trimming took 1 base from V and 4 from J; bases not matched to a gene: 3. CDR3 length equals 16 residues. CDR3 in amino acids: CASSLVGTGGNQPQHF. The CDR3 DNA is TGTGCCAGCAGCTTAGTCGGGACAGGGGGTAATCAGCCCCAGCATTTT.

The chain combines TRBV30 with TRBJ2-1; perhaps TRBD1 as D (6 bases). V lost 1 base to trimming and J lost 11 bases, with 12 bases between them. The CDR3 length is 12 residues. Germline assignment: CDR1 GTSNPN and CDR2 SVGIG (reference sequence). As DNA, the CDR3 is TGTGCCTGGAGTGGGACAGACTTTAAGCAGTTCTTC. It specifies CAWSGTDFKQFF.

V and J are TRBV5-8 and TRBJ1-2; maybe TRBD1 (5 bases). The CDR3 length is 17 residues. Trimming stripped 4 bases from V and 2 bases from J, with 21 bases between. Per the germline V gene, CDR1 is SGHTS and CDR2 is YDEGEE. CDR3 in amino acids: CASSGGRGSTFNYGYTF. CDR3 in DNA: TGTGCCAGCAGCGGGGGACGGGGGTCGACCTTCAACTATGGCTACACCTTC.

This clone was detected only a few times. The rearrangement links TRBV5-4 to TRBJ1-5, with D perhaps matching TRBD1 (6 bases). Trimming shortened V by 4 bases and J by 6 bases, and 23 bases separated the two germline ends. The germline V gene encodes CDR1 SGHNT and CDR2 YYREEE (reference sequence). This CDR3 is built from 17 residues. The DNA of the CDR3 is TGTGCCAGCAGCGATGGACAGACTACCGTTGGGGGTCAGCCCCAGCATTTT. Residues: CASSDGQTTVGGQPQHF.

The rearrangement links TRBV5-8 to TRBJ2-6, with TRBD1 matching over 7 bases. CDR3 size: 17 residues. Trimming took 9 bases from V and 0 from J; bases not matched to a gene: 12. Looked up from germline, CDR1 is SGHTS and CDR2 is YDEGEE. CDR3: CATLYRGGTSGANVLTF. The CDR3 DNA reads as TGTGCCACCCTATACAGGGGCGGAACCTCTGGGGCCAACGTCCTGACTTTC. Full variable domain (outside the CDR3, taken from reference TRBV5-8 and TRBJ2-6): EAGVTQSPTHLIKTRGQQATLRCSPISGHTSVYWYQQALGLGLQFLLWYDEGEERNRGNFPPRFSGRQFPNYSSELNVNALELEDSALYLCATLYRGGTSGANVLTFGAGSRLTVL.

The J gene is TRBJ2-2, the V gene TRBV7-9; D gene ambiguous. Trimming stripped 5 bases from V and 4 bases from J, with 17 bases between. Per the germline V gene, CDR1 is SEHNR and CDR2 is FQNEAQ (reference sequence). The CDR3 extends over 16 amino acids. Written as DNA, the CDR3 is TGTGCCAGCAGCCACCTGGGCCACCGGTCCACCGGGGAGCTGTTTTTT. Protein: CASSHLGHRSTGELFF.

The table lists this clone with a few counts. The V and J genes are TRBV5-1 and TRBJ2-7; D not certain. Trimming pared 0 bases from V and 1 base from J, leaving 8 bases between. The germline V gene encodes CDR1 SGHRS and CDR2 YFSETQ. CDR3 length: 14 amino acids. CDR3 in DNA: TGCGCCAGCAGCTTGGGGGCAGCGTCCTACGAGCAGTACTTC. As protein: CASSLGAASYEQYF.

The genes are TRBV7-2 and TRBJ2-1; D is perhaps TRBD2 (6 bases). This CDR3 region has 16 residues. Per germline, CDR1 SGHTA and CDR2 FQGNSA. V lost 5 bases to trimming and J lost 9 bases, with 23 bases between them. The CDR3 protein is CASSPHRDSPGLEQFF. In DNA, the CDR3 is TGTGCCAGCAGCCCGCATCGGGACTCCCCCGGTCTTGAGCAGTTCTTC.

The chain joins TRBV28 to TRBJ1-2; D perhaps matches TRBD1 (5 bases). This CDR3 is 13 amino acids long. Trimming cost V 3 bases and J 2 bases, with 7 bases left between them. Germline V gene data show CDR1 as MDHEN and CDR2 as SYDVKM. CDR3 sequence: CASSFWGNYGYTF. The CDR3 bases are TGTGCCAGCAGTTTTTGGGGGAACTATGGCTACACCTTC.

V usage is TRBV4-2 and J usage is TRBJ1-3, with 8 bases matching TRBD1. CDR3 length: 17 residues. Per the germline V gene, CDR1 is LGHNA and CDR2 is YNFKEQ. Trimming at V came to 3 bases and at J to 0 bases, leaving 7 bases not matched to a gene. The CDR3 is CASSHLGQGTSGNTIYF. DNA for the CDR3: TGTGCCAGCAGCCACCTAGGACAGGGAACCTCTGGAAACACCATATATTTT.

This sequence joins TRBV18 and TRBJ2-3, with D uncertain. The CDR3 has 12 residues. Germline V gene data show CDR1 as KGHSH and CDR2 as LQKENI. The V end was cut by 6 bases, the J end by 6 bases, with 10 bases between. CDR3 sequence reads: CASSGFLDTQYF. CDR3 sequence (DNA): TGTGCCAGCTCGGGGTTTTTGGATACGCAGTATTTT.

This clone appeared a few times. The chain combines TRBV30 with TRBJ2-3, with D possibly called TRBD1 or TRBD2 (5 bases each). The CDR3 spans 14 residues. Between the trimmed V and J ends, which lost 0 bases and 6 bases, there was a span of 13 bases. CDR1 GTSNPN and CDR2 SVGIG come from the germline V gene (reference sequence). CDR3 DNA: TGTGCCTGGAGTGTACTGGGGGAAGGGGATACGCAGTATTTT. The encoded protein is CAWSVLGEGDTQYF.

Regarding this clone: One end of the junction fails to match germline, which may point to a read error. The J gene is TRBJ2-2, the V gene TRBV6-1, with 13 bases lining up with TRBD2. CDR1 and CDR2 from the germline V gene are MNHNS and SASEGT. The length of the CDR3 is 12 residues. CDR3 sequence reads: CASSERGLAGTF. The CDR3 bases are TGTGCCAGCAGTGAAAGGGGACTAGCGGGAACTTTT.

CDR3 amino acids: CASSPTGVYGYTF. The CDR3 DNA is TGTGCCAGCTCACCAACGGGCGTATATGGCTACACCTTC. The chain combines TRBV18 with TRBJ1-2; the D is unclear. Germline loops: CDR1 KGHSH, CDR2 LQKENI. This CDR3 has 13 residues. Between the trimmed V and J ends, which lost 2 bases and 5 bases, there was a span of 9 bases. The variable domain in full, completed from reference TRBV18 and TRBJ1-2, reads NAGVMQNPRHLVRRRGQEARLRCSPMKGHSHVYWYRQLPEEGLKFMVYLQKENIIDESGMPKERFSAEFPKEGPSILRIQQVVRGDSAAYFCASSPTGVYGYTFGSGTRLTVV.

This clone was recorded a few times. The J gene is TRBJ1-5, the V gene TRBV2; possible D gene TRBD1, 5 bases. V dropped 6 bases and J dropped 3 bases, with 6 bases sitting between them. The CDR3 sequence is 12 residues long. Germline values: CDR1 SNHLY, CDR2 FYNNEI. CDR3 amino acids: CASSRDNQPQHF. DNA of the CDR3: TGTGCCAGCAGCAGGGACAATCAGCCCCAGCATTTT. The variable domain in full, with the rest retrieved from reference TRBV2 and TRBJ1-5, is EPEVTQTPSHQVTQMGQEVILRCVPISNHLYFYWYRQILGQKVEFLVSFYNNEISEKSEIFDDQFSVERPDGSNFTLKIRSTKLEDSAMYFCASSRDNQPQHFGDGTRLSIL.